The source of this TCR beta chain is a study of shared clonotypes between healthy human individuals. Study-level results: Relative to memory subsets, naive subsets generally showed larger estimated richness. Generation probabilities of non-shared clonotypes were lower (relative to those shared by all four donors). Across a handful of donors, naive CD4 shared approximately 4.5%, naive CD8 more than 3%, memory CD4 more than 2%, memory CD8 more than 0.35%.

Sorted-subset replicate PCRs used about 0.2 ug DNA, 25,000 to 30,000 T cell genomes. Some clones are missing from TCRdb's copy, which holds only in-frame ones; the method was immunoSEQ multiplex PCR. The sample carries millions of clones, approximately 95% recorded once. Of note for this clone: Its specificity is unknown.

There are 17 residues in the CDR3. CDR1 and CDR2 from the germline V gene are SGHTA and FQGNSA. V gave up 5 bases and J gave up 4 bases; unmatched junction bases: 10. The J gene is TRBJ2-3, the V gene TRBV7-2; 12 bases are shared with TRBD1. This sequence was found in a man aged 18 to 35 in good health. Some clones in this sample may be carry-over from other donors' samples. The sequenced material came from naive CD4+ T cells from PBMCs. The subset here: CD45RA+ positively selected. CDR3 bases: TGTGCCAGCAGCCGTTTAGGTGGGACAGGGGGCGCAGATACGCAGTATTTT. Protein product: CASSRLGGTGGADTQYF. Complete variable domain (other parts from reference TRBV7-2 and TRBJ2-3): GAGVSQSPSNKVTEKGKDVELRCDPISGHTALYWYRQSLGQGLEFLIYFQGNSAPDKSGLPSDRFSAERTGGSVSTLTIQRTQQEDSAVYLCASSRLGGTGGADTQYFGPGTRLTVL.